This is a list of T cell receptor beta chains from one sample in a study of Ad26.COV2.S vaccination and SARS-CoV-2 variants. Sequencing used immunoSEQ multiplex PCR; TCRdb keeps in-frame clones, though not all of them. This sample has roughly 700,000 clones, with more than 70% found just once. The sequences come from peripheral blood, collected in a trial of Ad26.COV2.S vaccine versus placebo. Receptors were obtained from a person aged 18-60 years who received the Ad26.COV2.S COVID-19 vaccine or a placebo. The CDR3 runs from the conserved cysteine through the conserved F or W. The order of the fields is J gene, clone size, D gene, V gene, CDR3 protein, CDR3 DNA. A D gene is named only where the DNA matches it firmly. A row's size may be missing; if present it is once, few, many or a size class.

J gene: TRBJ1-1
clone size: .
D gene: TRBD1
V gene: TRBV2
CDR3 protein: CASNRDSPTEAFF
CDR3 DNA: TGTGCCAGCAACCGGGACAGCCCCACTGAAGCTTTCTTT

J gene: TRBJ2-7
clone size: .
D gene: .
V gene: TRBV30
CDR3 protein: CAWSPPGGGLNYEQYF
CDR3 DNA: TGTGCCTGGAGCCCCCCAGGGGGAGGCCTCAACTACGAGCAGTACTTC

J gene: TRBJ2-2
clone size: once
D gene: TRBD2
V gene: TRBV5-1
CDR3 protein: CASSPGVVAGGPGELFF
CDR3 DNA: TGCGCCAGCAGCCCTGGCGTGGTAGCGGGAGGACCCGGGGAGCTGTTTTTT

J gene: TRBJ2-1
clone size: .
D gene: TRBD2
V gene: TRBV2
CDR3 protein: CASIPPGLGYNEQFF
CDR3 DNA: TGTGCCAGCATCCCTCCGGGACTAGGCTACAATGAGCAGTTCTTC

J gene: TRBJ2-1
clone size: .
D gene: .
V gene: TRBV6-1
CDR3 protein: CASSDQLLSSYNEQFF
CDR3 DNA: TGTGCCAGCAGTGACCAACTGCTCAGCTCCTACAATGAGCAGTTCTTC

J gene: TRBJ2-7
clone size: .
D gene: TRBD2
V gene: TRBV5-4
CDR3 protein: CASSFASGAYEQYF
CDR3 DNA: TGTGCCAGCAGCTTCGCTAGCGGCGCCTACGAGCAGTACTTC

J gene: TRBJ2-7
clone size: .
D gene: .
V gene: TRBV27
CDR3 protein: CASSFVGDAAREQYF
CDR3 DNA: TGTGCCAGCAGTTTTGTAGGGGACGCAGCCCGAGAGCAGTACTTC

J gene: TRBJ1-1
clone size: .
D gene: .
V gene: TRBV7-8
CDR3 protein: CASSFGWGAEAFF
CDR3 DNA: TGTGCCAGCAGCTTTGGTTGGGGAGCTGAAGCTTTCTTT

J gene: TRBJ2-2
clone size: once
D gene: .
V gene: TRBV5-4
CDR3 protein: CASSLNSGTNTGELFF
CDR3 DNA: TGTGCCAGCAGCCTAAACTCCGGGACGAACACCGGGGAGCTGTTTTTT

J gene: TRBJ2-2
clone size: .
D gene: .
V gene: TRBV9
CDR3 protein: CASSVVSGSNTGELFF
CDR3 DNA: TGTGCCAGCAGCGTAGTAAGCGGATCGAACACCGGGGAGCTGTTTTTT

J gene: TRBJ2-2
clone size: once
D gene: .
V gene: TRBV6-2/TRBV6-3
CDR3 protein: CASSQTLDTGELFF
CDR3 DNA: TGTGCCAGCAGCCAGACCCTAGACACCGGGGAGCTGTTTTTT

J gene: TRBJ2-7
clone size: .
D gene: TRBD1
V gene: TRBV6-2/TRBV6-3
CDR3 protein: CASSYGRTGGEQYF
CDR3 DNA: TGTGCCAGCAGTTACGGGCGGACAGGCGGGGAGCAGTACTTC

J gene: TRBJ2-3
clone size: .
D gene: TRBD2
V gene: TRBV7-9
CDR3 protein: CASSLVGGGVDTQYF
CDR3 DNA: TGTGCCAGCAGCTTGGTCGGGGGGGGAGTAGATACGCAGTATTTT

J gene: TRBJ2-5
clone size: .
D gene: .
V gene: TRBV7-2
CDR3 protein: CASSQDHSRETQYF
CDR3 DNA: TGTGCCAGCAGCCAAGATCATTCTCGGGAGACCCAGTACTTC

J gene: TRBJ1-2
clone size: .
D gene: .
V gene: TRBV3-1/TRBV3-2
CDR3 protein: CASSQDSSGVGGYTF
CDR3 DNA: TGTGCCAGCAGCCAAGATTCCTCAGGGGTTGGCGGCTACACCTTC

J gene: TRBJ1-4
clone size: .
D gene: .
V gene: TRBV24-1
CDR3 protein: CATGDPTNEKLFF
CDR3 DNA: TGTGCCACCGGGGATCCAACTAATGAAAAACTGTTTTTT

J gene: TRBJ2-3
clone size: .
D gene: .
V gene: TRBV19
CDR3 protein: CASSKLDTQYF
CDR3 DNA: TGTGCCAGTTCCAAGCTTGATACGCAGTATTTT

J gene: TRBJ2-3
clone size: .
D gene: TRBD1
V gene: TRBV19
CDR3 protein: CASSPAGGEDTQYF
CDR3 DNA: TGTGCCAGTAGTCCGGCAGGGGGCGAAGATACGCAGTATTTT

J gene: TRBJ1-5
clone size: .
D gene: .
V gene: TRBV20-1
CDR3 protein: CSASRGGNQPQHF
CDR3 DNA: TGCAGTGCCAGTCGGGGGGGCAATCAGCCCCAGCATTTT

J gene: TRBJ1-6
clone size: .
D gene: .
V gene: TRBV7-8
CDR3 protein: CASSLGPLDLHF
CDR3 DNA: TGTGCCAGCAGCTTAGGGCCTCTTGACCTCCACTTT

J gene: TRBJ2-5
clone size: .
D gene: .
V gene: TRBV18
CDR3 protein: CASSPPSRETQYF
CDR3 DNA: TGTGCCAGCTCACCACCGAGTAGAGAGACCCAGTACTTC

J gene: TRBJ2-5
clone size: .
D gene: .
V gene: TRBV2
CDR3 protein: CASKVEETQYF
CDR3 DNA: TGTGCCAGCAAGGTAGAAGAGACCCAGTACTTC

J gene: TRBJ2-1
clone size: .
D gene: TRBD2
V gene: TRBV5-8
CDR3 protein: CASSRGLAGIYNEQFF
CDR3 DNA: TGTGCCAGCAGCCGGGGACTAGCCGGCATTTACAATGAGCAGTTCTTC

J gene: TRBJ1-1
clone size: .
D gene: TRBD1
V gene: TRBV15
CDR3 protein: CATRGQGGLNTEAFF
CDR3 DNA: TGTGCCACCAGAGGACAGGGCGGATTGAACACTGAAGCTTTCTTT

J gene: TRBJ2-1
clone size: .
D gene: .
V gene: TRBV5-1
CDR3 protein: CASSFSSSYNEQFF
CDR3 DNA: TGCGCCAGCAGCTTTAGTAGCTCCTACAATGAGCAGTTCTTC

J gene: TRBJ2-3
clone size: .
D gene: .
V gene: TRBV4-2
CDR3 protein: CASSQDARDTQYF
CDR3 DNA: TGTGCCAGCAGCCAAGACGCCAGAGATACGCAGTATTTT